This record looks at one T cell receptor (beta chain) sequence and its context. This clone was picked up a small number of times. Its target antigen remains unknown. The record has no base qualities; no much larger clone is one base away. Additional DNA sequences in this sample encode the identical CDR3. The data originate from a study of Ad26.COV2.S vaccination and SARS-CoV-2 variants (dated by TCRdb to the early 2020s). About the investigation overall: Donors in the vaccine arm were drawn from COV1001, a phase I-IIa trial of Ad26.COV2.S in healthy adults that was multicentre, randomized, double-blind and placebo-controlled. The TCR-sequenced set comprised approximately 32 samples: around 20 Ad26.COV2.S vaccine recipients, 5 placebo recipients and 8 SARS-CoV-2 convalescent individuals. TCRbeta repertoire sequencing served as the tool for gauging how specific and how broad the SARS-CoV-2-reactive T cell receptors were following Ad26.COV2.S vaccination. Ad26.COV2.S was administered intramuscularly at 5 x 10^10 or 1 x 10^11 viral particles, either as a single shot or as two shots given 56 days apart. Trial participants were randomized into five groups of five: low-dose or high-dose Ad26.COV2.S given once or twice, or placebo on both occasions. Throughout the experiments and outcome assessment, investigators stayed blinded to trial group allocation.

The sample's treatment or condition label is to be understood as: around 19 received Ad26.COV2.S at low or high dose, single or two shots; about 5 received placebo; per-sample allocation not given. For vaccine and placebo recipients, the sequenced repertoires came from samples collected on day 63 after the first injection. Cohort 1b enrolled some 25 adults aged 18-55 years at a single site in Boston, USA, between 29 July and 7 August 2020. Ad26.COV2.S was a replication-incompetent adenovirus type 26 vector expressing a prefusion-stabilized SARS-CoV-2 spike protein from the original Wuhan strain. The immunoSEQ Assay was the method used to sequence TCRbeta CDR3 regions. After extraction, genomic DNA underwent amplification by bias-controlled multiplex PCR, followed by high-throughput sequencing. The paper's processing steps were these. To quantify the absolute abundance of each unique TCRbeta CDR3 region, sequences were collapsed and filtered. T cell fraction was estimated by normalization of TCRbeta template counts to usable DNA, with usable DNA being measured through amplification of reference genes present in all nucleated cells. Repertoire TCRs were annotated as SARS-CoV-2-specific by exact matching of V gene, CDR3 amino acid sequence and J gene to a known reactive TCR set. The reference SARS-CoV-2 TCR set came from MIRA and was filtered for enrichment in COVID-19-positive ImmuneCODE repertoires, removing public or cross-reactive TCRs. Using the MIRA antigens, annotated TCRs were further analysed by specific ORF or by position within an ORF. Breadth was defined as annotated unique rearrangements over total unique productive rearrangements; depth was the summed frequency of those rearrangements. Group comparisons of TCR breadth used two-sided Wilcoxon rank-sum tests. TCRdb mirrors the immuneACCESS table, restricted to in-frame sequences. Some clones are absent from its copies; in checked studies, under half trace to an unresolved V gene, and the reason for the others is unknown. The DNA gave D and trimming, while V, J and clone size come from that table. This sample is represented by roughly 500,000 clones; roughly nine tenths of them were singletons. 2.5% to 3% of the sample comes from the top ten.

The V end gives up 6 bases and the J end 2 bases, leaving 4 bases in the junction not matched to a gene. The CDR3, from cysteine to phenylalanine, totals 14 residues. Kept here is only the CDR3 DNA, which spans 42 bases and is read in frame from base 1. CDR1 is given as KGHSH and CDR2 as LQKENI, both from the germline V gene. What the work shows at the level of the full study, not this receptor alone: Substantial breadth of spike-specific CD8+ and CD4+ T cell responses was reported after vaccination. The study was not powered to compare responses between vaccine doses or regimens. Higher spike-specific TCR breadth was observed in Ad26.COV2.S recipients than in placebo recipients (P = 0.0014). The authors noted that total T cell responses may have been underestimated by the TCR breadth and depth analyses. Vaccine and placebo recipients had comparable non-spike TCR breadth, which fits with the vaccine containing only spike.

Sequencing was performed on peripheral blood, taken in a trial of Ad26.COV2.S vaccine versus placebo. The TCR originated in a person between 18 and 59 years old who received the Ad26.COV2.S COVID-19 vaccine or a placebo. The V and J genes are TRBV18 and TRBJ1-5; TRBD1 lines up with 7 middle nucleotides. The CDR3 sequence is CASSPGGRNQPQHF. In nucleotide form, the sequence is TGTGCCAGCTCCCCAGGGGGTCGCAATCAGCCCCAGCATTTT.